This section outlines one TCR beta chain sequence together with its context. The V end was cut by 8 bases, the J end by 0 bases, with 11 bases between. CDR1 is GTSNPN and CDR2 is SVGIG in the germline V gene (reference sequence). The CDR3 covers 14 residues. Primers: 60 Vbeta forward and 13 Jbeta reverse. The method was immunoSEQ multiplex PCR; TCRdb's version includes in-frame clones alone and lacks a portion of them. The sample has under 250,000 clones; around 83% are singletons. These data come from a study of cytomegalovirus exposure and HLA in healthy donors. The specimen sequenced was PBMCs. The receptor was derived from a woman between 35 and 50 years old in good health and CMV-seronegative. The rearrangement joins TRBV30 to TRBJ2-6; no definite D call. The CDR3 here is CAIASSSGANVLTF. In DNA, the CDR3 is TGTGCCATTGCCTCGAGCTCTGGGGCCAACGTCCTGACTTTC.